This is a list of T cell receptor beta chains from one sample in a study of OX40 agonist ivuxolimab in advanced cancers. Here immunoSEQ multiplex PCR was the method, and the copy in TCRdb shows in-frame clones only, minus some. The table records about 67,000 clones, over 65% of them present only once. The starting material was CD4+ or CD8+ T cells sorted from blood, obtained in a trial of the OX40 agonist ivuxolimab. The receptors here all came from an adult with an advanced solid tumor such as melanoma, head and neck, liver or kidney cancer. Both conserved end residues are part of each CDR3. D genes are given only for firm matches. Clone size is shown for a subset of rows, as once, few, many or a class of expanded clone.

d_call,j_call,clone_size,v_call,cdr3_aa,cdr3_nt
TRBD1,TRBJ2-7,NA,TRBV6-5,CASRPTGQGSYEQYF,TGTGCCAGCAGGCCTACCGGACAGGGGTCCTACGAGCAGTACTTC
TRBD1,TRBJ2-3,NA,TRBV19,CASGQGTDTQYF,TGTGCCAGTGGACAGGGCACAGATACGCAGTATTTT
TRBD1,TRBJ2-3,few,TRBV7-2,CASSTPAGGGTDTQYF,TGTGCCAGCAGCACGCCCGCAGGGGGCGGCACAGATACGCAGTATTTT
TRBD1,TRBJ1-4,NA,TRBV7-6,CASRRGQGGLEKLFF,TGTGCCAGCAGGAGAGGACAGGGCGGTTTGGAAAAACTGTTTTTT
NA,TRBJ1-1,NA,TRBV5-1,CASSLDANTEAFF,TGCGCCAGCAGCTTGGACGCTAACACTGAAGCTTTCTTT
NA,TRBJ2-3,NA,TRBV5-1,CASIRDPLSTDTQYF,TGCGCCAGCATCAGGGATCCCCTTAGCACAGATACGCAGTATTTT
TRBD1,TRBJ2-7,NA,TRBV18,CASSAGTGPSYEQYF,TGTGCCAGCTCAGCCGGGACAGGGCCCTCCTACGAGCAGTACTTC
TRBD1,TRBJ1-3,NA,TRBV19,CASSVIQGEGSGNTIYF,TGTGCCAGTAGTGTAATCCAGGGGGAAGGCTCTGGAAACACCATATATTTT
TRBD1,TRBJ1-6,NA,TRBV15,CATSRAFTGTGNSPLHF,TGTGCCACCAGCAGAGCCTTTACCGGGACAGGGAATTCACCCCTCCACTTT
NA,TRBJ1-1,NA,TRBV9,CASSVDGNLLTNTEAFF,TGTGCCAGCAGCGTAGATGGCAACTTATTGACGAACACTGAAGCTTTCTTT
TRBD1,TRBJ1-1,NA,TRBV18,CASSPPGQGAHTEAFF,TGTGCCAGCTCACCCCCGGGACAGGGGGCGCACACTGAAGCTTTCTTT
NA,TRBJ2-3,once,TRBV15,CATSAFRASSTDTQYF,TGTGCCACCAGCGCCTTTCGAGCGTCCAGCACAGATACGCAGTATTTT
NA,TRBJ2-2,NA,TRBV6-1,CASSERLGNTGELFF,TGTGCCAGCAGTGAACGGCTGGGGAACACCGGGGAGCTGTTTTTT
NA,TRBJ2-1,NA,TRBV6-4,CASSDMGGTEQFF,TGTGCCAGCAGTGACATGGGCGGGACTGAGCAGTTCTTC
NA,TRBJ1-1,NA,TRBV6-5,CASLRQVISFEAFF,TGTGCCAGCCTGAGACAGGTCATATCTTTTGAAGCTTTCTTT
NA,TRBJ2-1,NA,TRBV10-2,CASSEQSNEQFF,TGCGCCAGCAGTGAACAGTCAAATGAGCAGTTCTTC
TRBD2,TRBJ2-3,NA,TRBV18,CASSSWTSVGGDTQYF,TGTGCCAGCTCATCCTGGACTAGCGTTGGAGGAGATACGCAGTATTTT
NA,TRBJ2-1,NA,TRBV5-4,CASSRVGNEQFF,TGTGCCAGCAGCCGGGTCGGCAATGAGCAGTTCTTC
NA,TRBJ2-3,NA,TRBV5-1,CASSLLYSTDTQYF,TGCGCCAGCAGCTTGCTTTACAGCACAGATACGCAGTATTTT
NA,TRBJ2-7,NA,TRBV10-1,CASSETNYEQYF,TGCGCCAGCAGTGAGACAAACTACGAGCAGTACTTC
NA,TRBJ2-7,once,TRBV7-3,CASSLETGNYEQYF,TGTGCCAGCAGCTTGGAAACAGGGAACTACGAGCAGTACTTC
NA,TRBJ2-7,NA,TRBV7-2,CASSLNRQYEQYF,TGTGCCAGCAGCTTAAACCGACAGTACGAGCAGTACTTC
NA,TRBJ2-3,NA,TRBV7-3,CASSPMGASTDTQYF,TGTGCCAGCAGCCCTATGGGCGCTAGCACAGATACGCAGTATTTT
NA,TRBJ1-6,NA,TRBV12-1,CASSFGQGNSPLHF,NA
TRBD1,TRBJ1-4,NA,TRBV11-2,CASERGPNEKLFF,TGTGCCAGCGAAAGGGGGCCTAATGAAAAACTGTTTTTT
NA,TRBJ1-6,NA,TRBV7-9,CASSLEPNSPLHF,TGTGCCAGCAGCTTAGAACCGAATTCACCCCTCCACTTT
NA,TRBJ2-5,NA,TRBV2,CASSKEQLRQETQYF,TGTGCCAGCAGTAAAGAACAGTTACGCCAAGAGACCCAGTACTTC
NA,TRBJ1-5,NA,TRBV5-5,CASSLRREQPQHF,TGTGCCAGCAGCTTGCGCCGGGAACAGCCCCAGCATTTT
NA,TRBJ2-3,NA,TRBV6-6,CASRIRADTQYF,TGTGCCAGTCGGATCAGGGCAGATACGCAGTATTTT
NA,TRBJ1-3,NA,TRBV7-2,CASSSRGVPIYF,TGTGCCAGCAGCTCCCGAGGTGTGCCCATATATTTT
NA,TRBJ2-7,NA,TRBV7-2,CASSPVGQGGYEQYF,TGTGCCAGCAGCCCCGTGGGGCAGGGTGGGTACGAGCAGTACTTC
NA,TRBJ1-1,NA,TRBV28,CASSLEGYGAEAFF,TGTGCCAGCAGTTTAGAGGGGTATGGGGCTGAAGCTTTCTTT
NA,TRBJ1-1,NA,TRBV2,CASTTGLNTEAFF,TGTGCCAGCACCACAGGGTTGAACACTGAAGCTTTCTTT
NA,TRBJ1-2,NA,TRBV18,CASSRERANYGYTF,TGTGCCAGCTCCCGGGAACGAGCTAACTATGGCTACACCTTC
NA,TRBJ1-2,NA,TRBV11-2,CASKTTMGYGYTF,TGTGCCAGCAAGACCACGATGGGCTATGGCTACACCTTC
TRBD1,TRBJ1-1,NA,TRBV5-1,CASSLGTGGINTEAFF,TGCGCCAGCAGCTTGGGTACAGGGGGCATCAACACTGAAGCTTTCTTT
NA,TRBJ2-5,NA,TRBV7-6,CASSLVEETQYF,TGTGCCAGCAGCTTAGTAGAGGAGACCCAGTACTTC
NA,TRBJ1-2,NA,TRBV7-9,CASSLGGLYGYTF,TGTGCCAGCAGCTTAGGGGGCCTCTATGGCTACACCTTC
NA,TRBJ1-1,NA,TRBV7-9,CASSFSRWDTEAFF,TGTGCCAGCAGCTTCTCGAGGTGGGACACTGAAGCTTTCTTT
TRBD2,TRBJ2-1,NA,TRBV18,CASSPPASGGADEQFF,TGTGCCAGCTCACCACCGGCGAGCGGGGGGGCCGATGAGCAGTTCTTC